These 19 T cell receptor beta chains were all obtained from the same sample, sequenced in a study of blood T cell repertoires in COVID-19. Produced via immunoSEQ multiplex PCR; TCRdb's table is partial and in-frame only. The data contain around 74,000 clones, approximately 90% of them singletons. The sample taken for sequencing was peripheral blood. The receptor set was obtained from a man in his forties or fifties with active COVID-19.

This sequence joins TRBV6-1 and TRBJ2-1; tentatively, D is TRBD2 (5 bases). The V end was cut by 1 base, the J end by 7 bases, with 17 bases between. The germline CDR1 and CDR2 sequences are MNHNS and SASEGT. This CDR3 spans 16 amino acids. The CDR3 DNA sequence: TGTGCCAGCAGTGAAGGGGCGGATTATAGGGAGAATGAGCAGTTCTTC. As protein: CASSEGADYRENEQFF.

CDR3 residues: CASSSAGTGGLELFF. CDR3 in DNA: TGTGCCAGCAGCTCGGCCGGGACAGGGGGCCTGGAACTGTTTTTT. This chain links TRBV7-2 with TRBJ1-4; 12 bases line up with TRBD1. The CDR3 has 15 amino acids. Germline lookup yields CDR1 SGHTA and CDR2 FQGNSA. J was trimmed by 12 bases and V by 4 bases; bases with no gene match: 9.

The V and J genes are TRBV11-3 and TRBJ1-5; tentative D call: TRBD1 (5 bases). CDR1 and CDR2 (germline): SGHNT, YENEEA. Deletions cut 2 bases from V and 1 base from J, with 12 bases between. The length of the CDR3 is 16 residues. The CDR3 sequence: CASSLRAGRSNQPQHF. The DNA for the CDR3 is TGTGCCAGCAGCTTACGGGCAGGGAGGAGCAATCAGCCCCAGCATTTT.

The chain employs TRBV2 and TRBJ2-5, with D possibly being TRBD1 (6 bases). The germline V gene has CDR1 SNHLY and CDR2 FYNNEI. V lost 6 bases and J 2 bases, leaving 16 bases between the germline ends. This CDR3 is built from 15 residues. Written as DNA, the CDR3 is TGTGCCAGCAGCCGAACAGGGATACAGCAAGAGACCCAGTACTTC. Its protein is CASSRTGIQQETQYF.

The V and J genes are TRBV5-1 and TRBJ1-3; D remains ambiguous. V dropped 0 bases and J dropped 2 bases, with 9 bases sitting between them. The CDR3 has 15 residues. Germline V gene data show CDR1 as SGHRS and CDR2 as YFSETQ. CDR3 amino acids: CASSLDDWPGNTIYF. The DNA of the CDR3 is TGCGCCAGCAGCTTGGATGACTGGCCTGGAAACACCATATATTTT.

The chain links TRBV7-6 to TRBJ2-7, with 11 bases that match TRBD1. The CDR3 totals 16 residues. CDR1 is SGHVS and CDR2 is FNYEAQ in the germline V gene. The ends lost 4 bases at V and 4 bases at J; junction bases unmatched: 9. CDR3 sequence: CASSSRVRDRGYEQYF. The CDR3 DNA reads TGTGCCAGCAGCTCCAGGGTCCGGGACAGGGGGTACGAGCAGTACTTC.

CDR3 amino acids: CASSLNPRRQTYNEQFF. Written as DNA, the CDR3 is TGTGCCAGCAGCTTAAATCCTAGGAGGCAAACCTACAATGAGCAGTTCTTC. The J gene is TRBJ2-1, the V gene TRBV7-3, with D possibly being TRBD2 (5 bases). There are 17 residues in the CDR3. CDR1 and CDR2 from the germline V gene are SGHTA and FQGTGA. Trimming stripped 1 base from V and 2 bases from J, with 15 bases between.

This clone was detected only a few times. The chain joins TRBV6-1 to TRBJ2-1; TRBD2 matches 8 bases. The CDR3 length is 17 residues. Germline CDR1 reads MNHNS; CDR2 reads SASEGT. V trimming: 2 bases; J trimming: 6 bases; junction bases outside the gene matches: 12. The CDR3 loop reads CASSEWAGTSVGNEQFF. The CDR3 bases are TGTGCCAGCAGTGAATGGGCCGGGACTAGTGTGGGCAATGAGCAGTTCTTC.

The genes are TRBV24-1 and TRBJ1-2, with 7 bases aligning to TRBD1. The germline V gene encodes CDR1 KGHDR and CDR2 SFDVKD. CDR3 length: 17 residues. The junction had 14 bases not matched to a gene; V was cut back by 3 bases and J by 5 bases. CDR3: CATSDPLAAGGTYGYTF. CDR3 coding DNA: TGTGCCACCAGTGATCCCCTTGCGGCAGGGGGGACATATGGCTACACCTTC.

The CDR3 reads CASSFFEAPDTQYF. In DNA form, the CDR3 reads TGTGCCAGCAGCTTTTTCGAGGCCCCAGATACGCAGTATTTT. The chain uses TRBV7-2 and TRBJ2-3; D not certain. Looked up from germline, CDR1 is SGHTA and CDR2 is FQGNSA. The CDR3 length is 14 residues. Trimming shortened V by 3 bases and J by 4 bases, and 11 bases separated the two germline ends.

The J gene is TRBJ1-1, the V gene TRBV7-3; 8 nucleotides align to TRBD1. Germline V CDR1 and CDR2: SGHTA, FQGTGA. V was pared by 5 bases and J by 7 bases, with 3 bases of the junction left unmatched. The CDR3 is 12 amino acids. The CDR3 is CASSAGQGEAFF. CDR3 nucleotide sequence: TGTGCCAGCAGCGCAGGACAGGGTGAAGCTTTCTTT.

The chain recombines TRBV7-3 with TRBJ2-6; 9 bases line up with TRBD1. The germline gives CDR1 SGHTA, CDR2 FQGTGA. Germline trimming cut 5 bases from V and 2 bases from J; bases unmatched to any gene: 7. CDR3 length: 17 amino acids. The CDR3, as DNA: TGTGCCAGCAGCCTAGGGGACAGGGAGACTGGGGCCAACGTCCTGACTTTC. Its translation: CASSLGDRETGANVLTF.

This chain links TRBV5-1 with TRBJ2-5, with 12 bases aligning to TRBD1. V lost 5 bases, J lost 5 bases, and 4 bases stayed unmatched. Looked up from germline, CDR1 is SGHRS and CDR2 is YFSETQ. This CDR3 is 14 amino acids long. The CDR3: CASSGTGGLETQYF. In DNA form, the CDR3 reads TGCGCCAGCAGTGGGACAGGGGGCTTGGAGACCCAGTACTTC.

The CDR3 DNA reads as TGTGCCACCAGTTCTAATACCAATCAGCCCCAGCATTTT. It is translated as CATSSNTNQPQHF. The genes are TRBV24-1 and TRBJ1-5, with D unclear. Germline V gene lookup returns CDR1 KGHDR and CDR2 SFDVKD. Trimming took off 6 bases at V and 3 bases at J, with 8 bases between the two ends. CDR3 length: 13 amino acids.

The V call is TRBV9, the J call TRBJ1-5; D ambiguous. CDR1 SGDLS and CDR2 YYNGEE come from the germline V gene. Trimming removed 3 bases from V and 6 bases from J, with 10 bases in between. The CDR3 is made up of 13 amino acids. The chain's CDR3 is CASSEREGQPQHF. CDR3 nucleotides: TGTGCCAGCAGCGAAAGGGAGGGTCAGCCCCAGCATTTT.

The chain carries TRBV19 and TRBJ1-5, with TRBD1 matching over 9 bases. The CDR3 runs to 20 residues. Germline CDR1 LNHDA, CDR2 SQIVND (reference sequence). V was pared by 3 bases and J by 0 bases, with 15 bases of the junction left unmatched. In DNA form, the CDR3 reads TGTGCCAGTAGTATCTACGTGGGACAGGGTTCGGGGTATAGCAATCAGCCCCAGCATTTT. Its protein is CASSIYVGQGSGYSNQPQHF.

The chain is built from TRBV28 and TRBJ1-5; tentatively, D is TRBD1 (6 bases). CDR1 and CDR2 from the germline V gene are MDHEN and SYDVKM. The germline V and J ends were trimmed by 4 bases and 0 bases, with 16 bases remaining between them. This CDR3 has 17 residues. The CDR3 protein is CASSSSSTGYSNQPQHF. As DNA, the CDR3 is TGTGCCAGCAGTTCGTCTTCAACAGGGTATAGCAATCAGCCCCAGCATTTT.

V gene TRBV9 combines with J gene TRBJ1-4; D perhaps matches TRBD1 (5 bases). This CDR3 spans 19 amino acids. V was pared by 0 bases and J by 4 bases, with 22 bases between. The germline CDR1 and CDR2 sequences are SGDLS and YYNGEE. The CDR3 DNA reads TGTGCCAGCAGCGTAGAACGGAAAGGGGCCCTCATACGTAATGAAAAACTGTTTTTT. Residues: CASSVERKGALIRNEKLFF.

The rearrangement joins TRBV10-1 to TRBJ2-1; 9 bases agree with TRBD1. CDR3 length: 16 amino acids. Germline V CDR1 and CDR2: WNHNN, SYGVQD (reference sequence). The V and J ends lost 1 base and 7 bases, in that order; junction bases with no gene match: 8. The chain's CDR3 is CASSELTGTGTNEQFF. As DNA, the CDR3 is TGCGCCAGCAGTGAGTTAACCGGGACAGGGACAAATGAGCAGTTCTTC.